This TCR beta chain was recorded in a study of T cells after yellow fever vaccination. Study details: Those fractions that held only low numbers of cells were prepared using the SMART-Seq v4 Ultra Low Input RNA kit.

TCRdb processed the 5' RACE reads anew with MiXCR; each CDR3 protein has one entry. The sample includes nearly 550,000 distinct CDR3 sequences, roughly 21% seen only once; the top ten take roughly 13%. To note about this clonotype: Its cognate antigen is unknown.

Study results and caveats: Subsequent to the booster, the majority of primary-vaccination clones reappeared (around 97% CD4, approximately 85% CD8).

CDR1 and CDR2 from the germline V gene are SGHTA and FQGNSA. This CDR3 has 11 residues. V lost 5 bases and J 7 bases, leaving 8 bases between the germline ends. The sequence was obtained from a man younger than 45 who received the YFV17D yellow fever vaccine. The chain uses TRBV7-2 and TRBJ1-1; no reliable D call. This specimen was PBMCs, taken 15 days after the yellow fever booster vaccination. The CDR3 sequence: CASSQRREAFF. The CDR3 DNA reads TGTGCCAGCAGCCAACGACGTGAAGCTTTCTTT.